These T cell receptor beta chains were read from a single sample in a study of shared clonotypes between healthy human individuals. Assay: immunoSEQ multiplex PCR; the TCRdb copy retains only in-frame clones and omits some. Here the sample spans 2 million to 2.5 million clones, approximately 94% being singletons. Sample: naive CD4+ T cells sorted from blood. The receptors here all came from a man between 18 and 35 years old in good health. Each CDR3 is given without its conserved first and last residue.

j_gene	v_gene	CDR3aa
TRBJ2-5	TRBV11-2	ASSSYRGREETQY
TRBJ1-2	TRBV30	AWSVRGYLYGYT
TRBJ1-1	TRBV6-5	ASRQRLANTEAF
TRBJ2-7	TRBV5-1	ASSLTGNAAYEQY
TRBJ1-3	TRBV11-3	ASSPGTGSGNTIY
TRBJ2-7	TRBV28	ASSFGDSRYEQY
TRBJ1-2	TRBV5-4	ASSPDGNYGYT
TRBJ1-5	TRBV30	AWDGGGNQPQH
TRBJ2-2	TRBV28	ASSRAQGGTGELF
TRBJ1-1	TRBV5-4	ASPGGDSRENTEAF
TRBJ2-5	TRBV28	ASKSSGGQETQY
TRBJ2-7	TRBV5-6	ASSRDRAYEQY
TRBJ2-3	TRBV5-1	ASSWAGGRNTDTQY
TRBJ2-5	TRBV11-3	ASSLGVAGGEETQY
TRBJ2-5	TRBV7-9	ASSLGIRSETQY
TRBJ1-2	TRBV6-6	ASRDWDGFYGYT
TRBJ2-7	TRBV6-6	ASSYSGTGGYEQY
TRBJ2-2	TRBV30	AWSLGLGATGELF
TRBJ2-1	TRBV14	ASSPSGRAWFEQF
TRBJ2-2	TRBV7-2	ASRGTRLSRWELF
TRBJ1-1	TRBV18	ASSVGTGMTEAF
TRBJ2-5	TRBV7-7	ASSLQGRGGETQY
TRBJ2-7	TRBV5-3	ARSTGACHEQY
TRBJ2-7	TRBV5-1	ASSLSGYEQY
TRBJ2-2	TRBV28	ASSFRTGGSPGELF
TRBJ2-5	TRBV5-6	ASSLWVGGETQY
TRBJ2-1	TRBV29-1	SVEGQGARNEQF
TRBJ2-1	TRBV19	ATEDRGVYNEQF
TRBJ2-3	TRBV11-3	ASSLGSGTDTQY
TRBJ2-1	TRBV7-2	ASSSGLAGVGKQF
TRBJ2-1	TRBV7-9	ASSLPLVYNEQF
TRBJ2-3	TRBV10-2	ASSEGQGTTDTQY
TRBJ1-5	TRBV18	ASSPGLDQPQH